This TCR beta chain was sequenced in a study of blood T cell repertoires in COVID-19. As for the study in general: Acute and convalescent COVID-19 samples came from the United States, Italy and Spain. PBMCs, B-cell-depleted T cells, or T cells were the source of the cDNA or gDNA that made up the material.

Original handling: Amplifying reference gene primers gave estimates of nucleated cell counts. TCRdb's copy holds only in-frame clones and misses some; the assay was immunoSEQ multiplex PCR. That table supplies the V and J calls and clone size; D and trimming were determined from the DNA. Of around 70,000 clones listed, approximately 81% are singletons. The CDR3 is 19 amino acids. In germline, CDR1 is SGHTA, CDR2 FQGTGA. V was pared by 1 base and J by 1 base, with 13 bases of the junction left unmatched. The specimen was peripheral blood. This sequence joins TRBV7-3 and TRBJ2-7; 10 bases fit TRBD1. This receptor was obtained from a woman of 80 years or more with active or convalescent COVID-19. Written as DNA, the CDR3 is TGTGCCAGCAGCTTAAGCCTACCGGGACAGGGGTATGATTCCTACGAGCAGTACTTC. It encodes CASSLSLPGQGYDSYEQYF.